These T cell receptor beta chains were read from a single sample in a study of early T cells in non-severe SARS-CoV-2 infection. MiXCR, run by TCRdb on the 5' RACE reads, gives a single entry per CDR3 protein. Among 25,000 to 35,000 distinct CDR3 sequences, 2.9% were seen once, and the ten largest hold approximately 0.72%. Material: whole blood. The receptors here all came from an adult who was a healthcare worker with PCR-confirmed SARS-CoV-2 infection or an uninfected control (not recorded which). The CDR3 runs from the conserved cysteine through the conserved F or W.

J gene | V gene | CDR3 protein
TRBJ2-3 | TRBV29-1 | CSVGPTGHGTDTQYF
TRBJ1-1 | TRBV25-1 | CASSDRDRPNTEAFF
TRBJ1-2 | TRBV4-2 | CASSQDLGQGADYGYTF
TRBJ2-1 | TRBV5-4 | CASSPTNRGFLNEQFF
TRBJ2-3 | TRBV5-1 | CASSLAAGSKADTQYF
TRBJ2-2 | TRBV6-4 | CASSEFANTGELFF
TRBJ1-6 | TRBV15 | CATSRDLNNSPLHF
TRBJ2-5 | TRBV10-3 | CATTQSGGETQYF
TRBJ1-5 | TRBV3-1 | CASSQTGERLQHF
TRBJ1-1 | TRBV27 | CASSLREVNTEAFF
TRBJ1-1 | TRBV11-1 | CASSRSIRGVFEAFF
TRBJ2-1 | TRBV20-1 | CSAGTRVPYNEQFF
TRBJ2-3 | TRBV7-2 | CASSLVAGGTDTQYF
TRBJ1-1 | TRBV3-1 | CASSQGAGEAFF
TRBJ2-3 | TRBV5-4 | CASRSGAGDRTDTQYF
TRBJ1-2 | TRBV5-5 | CASSQGHNGVYGYTF
TRBJ1-6 | TRBV27 | CASSLGQAFGNSPLHF
TRBJ2-3 | TRBV7-3 | CASSLTSGSTDTQYF
TRBJ1-2 | TRBV27 | CASRGQGGFYGYTF
TRBJ2-5 | TRBV5-1 | CASSLESVVSETQYF
TRBJ2-1 | TRBV24-1 | CATSDRSGQETYNEQFF
TRBJ2-1 | TRBV20-1 | CSARGPAGGPGEQFF
TRBJ1-2 | TRBV30 | CAWSGTNYGYTF
TRBJ2-1 | TRBV20-1 | CSARSLTSGGAFGLQIDEQFF
TRBJ2-2 | TRBV5-1 | CASSLDTGPYTGELFF
TRBJ2-2 | TRBV9 | CASSKGQASNTGELFF
TRBJ2-6 | TRBV5-1 | CASSLGLAGPGANVLTF
TRBJ2-1 | TRBV19 | CASSTSVYSYNEQFF
TRBJ2-1 | TRBV12-3/TRBV12-4 | CASSPPTGRSYNEQFF
TRBJ2-1 | TRBV11-2 | CASSLISGGRYNEQFF
TRBJ1-5 | TRBV5-1 | CASSLGQGDPSNQPQHF
TRBJ2-3 | TRBV20-1 | CSARGSSPDTQYF
TRBJ2-5 | TRBV4-1 | CASSQTVLETQYF
TRBJ1-5 | TRBV12-3/TRBV12-4 | CASRGDRGNQPQHF
TRBJ2-5 | TRBV6-1 | CASSEMVTGGGETQYF
TRBJ2-5 | TRBV2 | CASSEAFRGGETQYF
TRBJ1-4 | TRBV20-1 | CSASRGDNEKLFF
TRBJ2-1 | TRBV24-1 | CATSDPVGQGYNEQFF
TRBJ2-1 | TRBV19 | CASSPRLINYNEQFF
TRBJ2-1 | TRBV18 | CASSPRLGEQFF